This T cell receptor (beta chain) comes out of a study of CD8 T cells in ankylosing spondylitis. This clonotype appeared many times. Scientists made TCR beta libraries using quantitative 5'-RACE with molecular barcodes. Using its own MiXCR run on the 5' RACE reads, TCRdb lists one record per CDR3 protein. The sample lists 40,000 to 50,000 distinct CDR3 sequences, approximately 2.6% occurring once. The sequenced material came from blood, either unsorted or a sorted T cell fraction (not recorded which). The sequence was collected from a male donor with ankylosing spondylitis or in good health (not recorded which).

In DNA form, the CDR3 reads TGTGCCAGCAGCGTAGACCGGGCTGGTACGCAGTATTTT. Amino acids: CASSVDRAGTQYF. V is TRBV9 and J is TRBJ2-3, with D hard to call. The CDR3 contains 13 residues. Per the germline V gene, CDR1 is SGDLS and CDR2 is YYNGEE. Trimming stripped 0 bases from V and 8 bases from J, with 10 bases between.